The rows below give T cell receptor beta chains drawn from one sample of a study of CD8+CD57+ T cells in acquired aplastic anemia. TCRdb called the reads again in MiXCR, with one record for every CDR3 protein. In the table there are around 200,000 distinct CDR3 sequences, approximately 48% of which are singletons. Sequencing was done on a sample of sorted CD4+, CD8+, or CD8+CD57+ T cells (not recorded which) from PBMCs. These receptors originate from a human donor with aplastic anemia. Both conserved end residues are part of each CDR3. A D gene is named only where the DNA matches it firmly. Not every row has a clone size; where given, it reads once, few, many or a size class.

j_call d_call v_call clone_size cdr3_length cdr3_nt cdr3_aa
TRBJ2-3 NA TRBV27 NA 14 TGTGCCAGCAGTTTAGGACTCAGGTCGGATACGCAGTATTTT CASSLGLRSDTQYF
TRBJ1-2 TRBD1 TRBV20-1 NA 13 TGCAGTGCTACCGACAGGGCGGGCTATGGCTACACCTTC CSATDRAGYGYTF
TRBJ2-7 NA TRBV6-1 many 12 TGTGCCAGCAGTGACGGGTTCTACGAGCAGTACTTC CASSDGFYEQYF
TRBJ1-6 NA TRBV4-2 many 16 TGTGCCAGCAGCCAAGGGGGACCTTCTTATAATTCACCCCTCCACTTT CASSQGGPSYNSPLHF
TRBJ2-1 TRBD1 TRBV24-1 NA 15 TGTGCCACCAGTGATGGGGGGGACAGGGACCATGAGCAGTTCTTC CATSDGGDRDHEQFF
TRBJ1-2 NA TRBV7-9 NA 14 TGTGCCAGCAGCTTGAAGGGCCTTGGGCATGGCTACACCTTC CASSLKGLGHGYTF
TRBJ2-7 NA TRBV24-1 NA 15 TGTGCCACCAGACCAATAGAAGGGGCCGGCTACGAGCAGTACTTC CATRPIEGAGYEQYF
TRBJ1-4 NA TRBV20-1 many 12 TGCAGTGCTAGAGGGACCGGGGAAAAACTGTTTTTT CSARGTGEKLFF
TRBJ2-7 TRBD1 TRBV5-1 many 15 TGCGCCAGCAGCCTATGGACAGGGACCCCCTACGAGCAGTACTTC CASSLWTGTPYEQYF
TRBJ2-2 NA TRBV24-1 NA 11 TGTGCCACCAGTGATCGTACAGGGCTGTTTTTT CATSDRTGLFF
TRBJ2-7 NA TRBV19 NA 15 TGTGCCAGTAGTATGGGTCAGGGGAGCACCTACGAGCAGTACTTC CASSMGQGSTYEQYF
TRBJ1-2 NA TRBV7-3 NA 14 TGTGCCACCGGGGTCGGGGGACCTAACTATGGCTACACCTTC CATGVGGPNYGYTF
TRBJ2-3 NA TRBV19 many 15 TGTGCCAGTAGTCGACCCAACATGGGGGCAGATACGCAGTATTTT CASSRPNMGADTQYF
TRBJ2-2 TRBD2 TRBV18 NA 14 TGTGCCAGCTCCCGTAAGGGAGGGGCCGGGGAGCTGTTTTTT CASSRKGGAGELFF
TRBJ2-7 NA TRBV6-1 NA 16 TGTGCCAGCAGTAAAGGGGGGCGTATTATCTCCTACGAGCGGTACTTC CASSKGGRIISYERYF
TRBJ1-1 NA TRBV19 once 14 TGTGCCAGTAGTATAATGGGCGCGGACACTGAAGCTTTCTTT CASSIMGADTEAFF
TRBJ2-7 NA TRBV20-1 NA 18 TGCAGTGCTACCGGTTCGAAGGGGCGGCAAGAGACCCAGTACAAGCAGTACTTC CSATGSKGRQETQYKQYF
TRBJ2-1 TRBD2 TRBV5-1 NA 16 TGCGCCAGCAGCTTTGGAGGGACTAGCGGTTACAATGAGCAGTTCTTC CASSFGGTSGYNEQFF
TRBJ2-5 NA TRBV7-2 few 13 TGTGCCAGCAGTTCGACTGCGATAGAGACCCAGTACTTC CASSSTAIETQYF
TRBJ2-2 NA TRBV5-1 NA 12 TGCGCCAGCAGCTCCGGTTCCGGGGAGCTGTTTTTT CASSSGSGELFF
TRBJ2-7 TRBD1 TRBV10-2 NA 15 TGCGCCAGCAGTGGGCGGACAGGGGGCATCTACGAGCAGTACTTC CASSGRTGGIYEQYF
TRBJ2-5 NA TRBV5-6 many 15 TGTGCCAGCAGCTCCAAAGGGGGGGGCCAAGAGACCCAGTACTTC CASSSKGGGQETQYF
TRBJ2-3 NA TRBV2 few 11 TGTGCCAGCAGTTATAGGGACACGCAGTATTTT CASSYRDTQYF
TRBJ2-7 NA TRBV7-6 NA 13 TGTGCCAGCAGCTTAAGTCAGACCTACGAGCAGTACTTC CASSLSQTYEQYF
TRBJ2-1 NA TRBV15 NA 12 TGTGCCACCAGCAGAGAAGTTAATGAGCAGTTCTTC CATSREVNEQFF
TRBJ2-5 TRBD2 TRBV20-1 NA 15 TGCAGTGCCAAGCGGGTCGGCTCGGGAGGGGAGACCCAGTACTTC CSAKRVGSGGETQYF
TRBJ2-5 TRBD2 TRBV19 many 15 TGTGCCAGTAGTGCCGGACTAGCAGGTACAGAGACCCAGTACTTC CASSAGLAGTETQYF
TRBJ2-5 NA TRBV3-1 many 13 TGTGCCAGCAGCCAAGAGCTATTACGGTCAGTGCACTTC CASSQELLRSVHF
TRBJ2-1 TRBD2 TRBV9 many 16 TGTGCCAGCAGCGGTGCCGCTAGGCGGGGGGGAGTAGAGCAGTTCTTC CASSGAARRGGVEQFF
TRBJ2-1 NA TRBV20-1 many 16 TGCAGTGCTAGAGGACTGGCCTCACACTCCTACAATGAGCAGTTCTTC CSARGLASHSYNEQFF
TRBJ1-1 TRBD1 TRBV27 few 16 TGTGCCAGCAGTCGCATCCGGGACAGGGGGCGAGGTGAAGCTTTCTTT CASSRIRDRGRGEAFF
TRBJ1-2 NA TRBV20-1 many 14 TGCAGTGCTAGAGAGGCAGGGGTGATGTATGGCTACACCTTC CSAREAGVMYGYTF